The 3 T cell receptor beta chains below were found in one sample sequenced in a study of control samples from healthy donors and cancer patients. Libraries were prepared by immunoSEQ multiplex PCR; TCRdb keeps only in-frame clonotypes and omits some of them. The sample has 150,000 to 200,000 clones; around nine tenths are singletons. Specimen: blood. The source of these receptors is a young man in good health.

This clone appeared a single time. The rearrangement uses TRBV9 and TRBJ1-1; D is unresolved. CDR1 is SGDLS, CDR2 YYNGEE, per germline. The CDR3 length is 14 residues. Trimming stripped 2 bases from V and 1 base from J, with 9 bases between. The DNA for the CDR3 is TGTGCCAGCAGCGTCAACATGGCGAACACTGAAGCTTTCTTT. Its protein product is CASSVNMANTEAFF.

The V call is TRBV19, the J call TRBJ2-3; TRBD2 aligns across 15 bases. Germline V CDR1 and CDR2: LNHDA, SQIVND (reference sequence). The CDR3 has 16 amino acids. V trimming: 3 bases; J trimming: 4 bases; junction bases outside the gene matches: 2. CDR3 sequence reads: CASSMGLAGGPDTQYF. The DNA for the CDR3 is TGTGCCAGTAGTATGGGACTAGCGGGGGGCCCAGATACGCAGTATTTT.

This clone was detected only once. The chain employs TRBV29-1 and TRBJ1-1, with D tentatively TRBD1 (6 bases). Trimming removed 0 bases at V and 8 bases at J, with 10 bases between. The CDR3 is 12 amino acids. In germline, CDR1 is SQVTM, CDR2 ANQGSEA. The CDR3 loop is CSVEDTQGEAFF. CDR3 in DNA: TGCAGCGTTGAAGATACACAGGGCGAAGCTTTCTTT.